This T cell receptor beta chain was profiled in a study of cytomegalovirus exposure and HLA in healthy donors. Study overall: Of the donors genotyped, several hundred in all, about 76% fell in the Caucasian-associated ancestry cluster.

CDR3 length: 11 amino acids. Germline-derived CDR1 and CDR2 are DFQATT and SNEGSKA (reference sequence). V gave up 5 bases and J gave up 2 bases, with 6 bases separating them. Notes on this clone: Its target is unknown.

The study, taken as a whole, reports: Upon later analysis, TCR association rates were observed to vary by HLA locus, being highest for DRB1 and lowest for HLA-C. Common viral pathogens seemed, in a later analysis, to connect with several of the most significant clusters. For TCR beta chains, V- and J-gene trimming was later linked to a missense DCLRE1C variant.

PCR primers comprised 60 Vbeta and 13 Jbeta primers. Profiled with immunoSEQ multiplex PCR; TCRdb holds only in-frame clones, not every one. The data hold some 170,000 clones, with about 83% observed a single time. What was sequenced was PBMCs. The receptor's source is a female donor in good health and CMV-seronegative. The chain couples TRBV20-1 to TRBJ2-5; D is perhaps TRBD2 (6 bases). The DNA of the CDR3 is TGCAGTGCTGGGAGGCAAGAGACCCAGTACTTC. Its protein product is CSAGRQETQYF.